One sample yielded the 16 T cell receptor beta chains listed below, sequenced in a study. Each CDR3 protein gets one entry after TCRdb re-called the 5' RACE reads with MiXCR. The table includes about 53,000 distinct CDR3 sequences, about 24% detected once. Material for sequencing was tumor-infiltrating naive CD4+ T cells sorted from the breast tumor. Stated subset: naive CD4+ T cells, CD4+CD45RA+CD25-. Receptors were obtained from a female donor with breast cancer.

This clonotype was seen only a few times. The chain uses TRBV6-6 and TRBJ2-3; D is possibly TRBD1 or TRBD2 (7 bases each). The CDR3 length is 17 residues. From germline, CDR1 is MNHNY and CDR2 SVGAGI (reference sequence). V was clipped by 6 bases and J by 3 bases, with 22 bases between them. CDR3 residues: CASSDKTGRVGTDTQYF. The CDR3 DNA is TGTGCCAGCAGCGATAAGACAGGGAGGGTTGGGACAGATACGCAGTATTTT.

J is TRBJ2-5 and V is TRBV5-1; 8 bases agree with TRBD2. Germline V gene data show CDR1 as SGHRS and CDR2 as YFSETQ. V shed 4 bases and J 4 bases; nucleotides not matched to a gene: 12. The CDR3 has 16 residues. In DNA form, the CDR3 reads TGCGCCAGCAGCCCCAACCCGAGCGGGGGTGGAGAGACCCAGTACTTC. Its protein product is CASSPNPSGGGETQYF.

This clonotype has a count of ten or more. V gene TRBV20-1 combines with J gene TRBJ2-5; TRBD2 matches at 10 bases. The V gene end was trimmed by 0 bases and the J gene end by 5 bases; junction bases not matched to a gene: 6. There are 15 residues in the CDR3. In germline, CDR1 is DFQATT, CDR2 SNEGSKA (reference sequence). This CDR3 is CSARDPSGSTETQYF. As DNA, the CDR3 is TGCAGTGCTAGAGATCCTAGCGGGAGTACGGAGACCCAGTACTTC.

Remarks on this clonotype: The CDR3 carries no conserved terminal phenylalanine or tryptophan, so it likely arises from a read error. The chain couples TRBV5-1 to TRBJ1-1, with D unclear. Per germline, CDR1 SGHRS and CDR2 YFSETQ. V was shortened by 2 bases and J by 0 bases, with 8 bases between the two germline ends. The CDR3 spans 14 residues. The CDR3 reads CASSLEALNTEAFL. CDR3 coding DNA: TGCGCCAGCAGCTTAGAAGCCCTGAACACTGAAGCTTTCCTT.

The chain recombines TRBV7-9 with TRBJ2-1; a weak D match, TRBD2 (6 bases). Germline V lookup: CDR1 SEHNR, CDR2 FQNEAQ (reference sequence). Trimming pared 5 bases from V and 8 bases from J, leaving 22 bases between. The CDR3 has 16 amino acids. The CDR3 DNA is TGTGCCAGCAGCCCGAAGTGGGCGGGAAAGGAGCATGAGCAGTTCTTC. Translated, it gives CASSPKWAGKEHEQFF.

This clonotype qualifies as medium-sized. V and J are TRBV7-2 and TRBJ2-5, with a weak D call TRBD1 (5 bases). The V end was cut by 6 bases, the J end by 2 bases, with 13 bases between. In germline, CDR1 is SGHTA, CDR2 FQGNSA. This CDR3 contains 14 residues. CDR3: CASRPGYLQETQYF. CDR3 nucleotides: TGTGCCAGCAGACCAGGGTACTTACAAGAGACCCAGTACTTC.

The sample holds a few counts of this clonotype. This rearrangement joins TRBV5-1 to TRBJ2-7; D perhaps matches TRBD1 (6 bases). Trimming stripped 4 bases from V and 5 bases from J, with 25 bases between. The length of the CDR3 is 17 residues. Germline V gene data show CDR1 as SGHRS and CDR2 as YFSETQ. The CDR3: CASSQPQQGKMRHEQYF. CDR3 in DNA: TGCGCCAGCAGCCAGCCTCAACAGGGAAAGATGCGCCACGAGCAGTACTTC.

This clonotype occurred a few times. The chain links TRBV12-3 or TRBV12-4 to TRBJ1-5; 7 positions match TRBD1. Trimming cost V 6 bases and J 6 bases; bases outside gene matches: 11. The CDR3 has 15 amino acids. The CDR3 DNA follows: TGTGCCAGCAGACCGGGACAGCATTTAAGTCAGCCCCAGCATTTT. This sequence encodes CASRPGQHLSQPQHF.

The CDR3 reads CASRSTTFSWNEQYF. The CDR3 DNA follows: TGTGCCAGCCGCTCTACTACCTTCTCTTGGAACGAGCAGTACTTC. This chain uses TRBV27 with TRBJ2-7, with D unclear. The CDR3 consists of 15 residues. V was clipped by 8 bases and J by 5 bases, with 22 bases between them. The germline CDR1 and CDR2 sequences are MNHEY and SMNVEV (reference sequence).

V usage is TRBV7-2 and J usage is TRBJ2-7; D is perhaps TRBD2 (6 bases). V was trimmed by 4 bases and J by 1 base, leaving 14 bases between them. CDR1 and CDR2 from the germline V gene are SGHTA and FQGNSA. This CDR3 spans 15 amino acids. CDR3 nucleotides: TGTGCCAGCAGCTCTTTTCAGCGGGTTTCCTACGAGCAGTACTTC. Its protein is CASSSFQRVSYEQYF.

This clonotype appeared many times. The V call is TRBV24-1, the J call TRBJ1-2; D uncertain. This CDR3 has 13 amino acids. Trimming took 1 base from V and 8 from J, leaving 10 bases between them. Germline assignment: CDR1 KGHDR and CDR2 SFDVKD. Here the CDR3 DNA reads TGTGCCACCAGTGATTTCGCAGGATTAGGCTACACCTTC. Translated: CATSDFAGLGYTF.

This clonotype ranks as medium-sized. V usage is TRBV4-1 and J usage is TRBJ2-7; TRBD2 matches at 7 bases. The CDR3 is made up of 16 amino acids. Trimming cost V 1 base and J 6 bases; bases outside gene matches: 12. The V gene's germline CDR1 is MGHRA and CDR2 YSYEKL. Here the CDR3 DNA reads TGCGCCAGCAGCCAAGTCGGGGGGTCCTTGGCTCCCGAGCAGTACTTC. Translation: CASSQVGGSLAPEQYF.

This clonotype was counted at least ten times. This rearrangement joins TRBV27 to TRBJ2-1; no clear D. Trimming shortened V by 7 bases and J by 1 base, and 11 bases separated the two germline ends. This CDR3 comprises 14 residues. Germline-derived CDR1 and CDR2 are MNHEY and SMNVEV (reference sequence). The CDR3: CASKSQASYNEQFF. CDR3 DNA sequence: TGTGCCAGCAAAAGTCAAGCGTCCTACAATGAGCAGTTCTTC.

The chain recombines TRBV9 with TRBJ1-4, with D possibly matching TRBD1 (5 bases). This CDR3 region has 13 residues. Germline V gives CDR1 SGDLS, CDR2 YYNGEE. The V and J ends lost 3 bases and 10 bases respectively, with 13 bases between them. This CDR3 reads CASSAPGRGKLFF. CDR3 nucleotides: TGTGCCAGCAGCGCCCCGGGACGGGGAAAACTGTTTTTT. The full variable domain, with the rest looked up from reference TRBV9 and TRBJ1-4, is DSGVTQTPKHLITATGQRVTLRCSPRSGDLSVYWYQQSLDQGLQFLIQYYNGEERAKGNILERFSAQQFPDLHSELNLSSLELGDSALYFCASSAPGRGKLFFGSGTQLSVL.

This clonotype was seen many times. The chain has TRBV7-2 and TRBJ2-7; D is undetermined. This CDR3 is 12 amino acids long. V was trimmed by 5 bases and J by 4 bases, leaving 9 bases between them. Germline loops: CDR1 SGHTA, CDR2 FQGNSA. The DNA for the CDR3 is TGTGCCAGCAGCCTATCCAGATACGAGCAGTACTTC. It is translated as CASSLSRYEQYF.

In this sample, this clonotype turned up a few times. The chain uses TRBV20-1 and TRBJ1-6; tentative D call: TRBD1 (5 bases). Trimming removed 0 bases at V and 11 bases at J, with 14 bases between. CDR1 DFQATT and CDR2 SNEGSKA come from the germline V gene (reference sequence). The CDR3 loop spans 14 amino acids. CDR3 bases: TGCAGTGCTAGAGATAGAACATCGGGGGCACCCCTCCACTTT. Amino acids: CSARDRTSGAPLHF.